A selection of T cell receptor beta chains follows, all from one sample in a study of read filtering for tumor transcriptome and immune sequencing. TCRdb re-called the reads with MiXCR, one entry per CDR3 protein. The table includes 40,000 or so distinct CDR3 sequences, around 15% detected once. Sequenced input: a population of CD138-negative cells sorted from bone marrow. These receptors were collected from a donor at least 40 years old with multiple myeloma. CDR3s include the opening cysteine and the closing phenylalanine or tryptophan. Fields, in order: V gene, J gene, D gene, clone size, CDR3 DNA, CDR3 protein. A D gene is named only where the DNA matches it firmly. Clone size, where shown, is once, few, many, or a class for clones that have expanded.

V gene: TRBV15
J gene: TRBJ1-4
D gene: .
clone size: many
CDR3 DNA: TGTGCCACCAGCAGAGGATTGGCTTTAGATGAAAAACTGTTTTTT
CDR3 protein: CATSRGLALDEKLFF

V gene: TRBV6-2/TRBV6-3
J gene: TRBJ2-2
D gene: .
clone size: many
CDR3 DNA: TGTGCCAGCGGCGACACCGGGGAGCTGTTTTTT
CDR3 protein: CASGDTGELFF

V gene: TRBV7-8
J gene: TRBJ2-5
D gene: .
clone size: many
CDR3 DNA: TGTGCCAGCAGCTATTACTCCGGGACATCGGAGACCCAGTACTTC
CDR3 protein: CASSYYSGTSETQYF

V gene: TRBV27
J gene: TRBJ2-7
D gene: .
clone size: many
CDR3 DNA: TGTGCCAGCAGTTTGGACAGATTCTACGAGCAGTACTTC
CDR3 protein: CASSLDRFYEQYF

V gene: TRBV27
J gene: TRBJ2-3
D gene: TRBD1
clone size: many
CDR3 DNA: TGTGCCAGCGTACAACTTAGGACAGGGAAAGATACGCAGTATTTT
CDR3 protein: CASVQLRTGKDTQYF

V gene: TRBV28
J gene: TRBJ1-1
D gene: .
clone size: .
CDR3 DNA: TGTGCCAGCGGTTTGCGCGGACGCACCGAAGCTTTCTTT
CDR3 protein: CASGLRGRTEAFF

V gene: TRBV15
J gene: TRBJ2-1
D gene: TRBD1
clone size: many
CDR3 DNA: TGTGCCACAAGCAACAGGGGGAGCTCCTACAATGAGCAGTTCTTC
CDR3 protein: CATSNRGSSYNEQFF

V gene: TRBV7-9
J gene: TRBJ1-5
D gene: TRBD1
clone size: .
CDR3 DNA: TGTGCCAGCAGCCGACAGGGTAATCATCAGCCCCCGCATTTC
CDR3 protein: CASSRQGNHQPPHF

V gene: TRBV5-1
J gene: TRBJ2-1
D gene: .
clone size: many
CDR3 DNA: TGCGCCAGCAGTTCGGCTGATCACCTTCTGGAGCAGTTCTTC
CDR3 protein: CASSSADHLLEQFF

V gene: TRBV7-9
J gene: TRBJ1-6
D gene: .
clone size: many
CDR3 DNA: TGTGCCAGCAGCGACCGCAGGGAATCACCCCTCCACTTT
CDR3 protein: CASSDRRESPLHF

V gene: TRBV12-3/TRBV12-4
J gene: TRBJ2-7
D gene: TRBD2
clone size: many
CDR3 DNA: TGTGCCAGCAGTTTCCGTTGGGCTAGCGGGGGCCTTTACGAGCAGTACTTC
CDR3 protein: CASSFRWASGGLYEQYF

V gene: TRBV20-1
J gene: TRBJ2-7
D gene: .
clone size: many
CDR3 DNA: TGCAGTGCTAGAGATCAGGGTGACGAGCAGTACTTC
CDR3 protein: CSARDQGDEQYF

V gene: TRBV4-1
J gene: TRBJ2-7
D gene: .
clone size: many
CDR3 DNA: TGCGCCAGCAGCCAAAGGACAGCCACCGACGAGCAGTACTTC
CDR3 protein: CASSQRTATDEQYF

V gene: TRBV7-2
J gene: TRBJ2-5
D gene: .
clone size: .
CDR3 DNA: TGCGCCAGCAGCTTAAGAGGGCATGAGACCCAGTACTTC
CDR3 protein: CASSLRGHETQYF

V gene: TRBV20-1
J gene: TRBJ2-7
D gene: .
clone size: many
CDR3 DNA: TGCAGTGCTAGGTCGGGGGGCGGATCCTACGAGCAGTACTTC
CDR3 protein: CSARSGGGSYEQYF

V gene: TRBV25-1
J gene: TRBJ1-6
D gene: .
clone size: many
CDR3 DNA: TGTGCCAGCAGCGATACAGGAGGGAGCTCCTATAATTCACCCCTCCACTTT
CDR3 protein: CASSDTGGSSYNSPLHF

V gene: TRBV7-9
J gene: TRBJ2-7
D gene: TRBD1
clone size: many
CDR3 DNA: TGTGCCAGCAGACCGGACAGGAGCTACGAGCAGTACTTC
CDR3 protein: CASRPDRSYEQYF

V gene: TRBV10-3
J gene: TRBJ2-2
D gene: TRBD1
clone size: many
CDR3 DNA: TGTGCCATCAGTGATAGGGACAGCACCGGGGAGCTGTTTTTT
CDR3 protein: CAISDRDSTGELFF

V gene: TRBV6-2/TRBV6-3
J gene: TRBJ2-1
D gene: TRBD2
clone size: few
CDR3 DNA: TGTGCCAGCAGACCCCGGGGTAGCGGGGGGCACAATGAGCAGTTCTTC
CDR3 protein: CASRPRGSGGHNEQFF

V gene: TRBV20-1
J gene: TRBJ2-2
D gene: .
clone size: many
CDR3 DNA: TGCAGTGCTAGAGATCTAGGTACCGGGGAGCTGTTTTTT
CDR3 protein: CSARDLGTGELFF

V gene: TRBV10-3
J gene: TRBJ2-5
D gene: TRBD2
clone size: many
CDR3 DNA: TGTGCCATCGGGCCTAGCGGGGGGGAAGAGACCCAGTACTTC
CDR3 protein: CAIGPSGGEETQYF

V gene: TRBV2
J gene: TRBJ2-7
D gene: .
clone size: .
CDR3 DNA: TGTGCCAGCAGTTCCATATACGAGCAGTACTTC
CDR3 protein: CASSSIYEQYF

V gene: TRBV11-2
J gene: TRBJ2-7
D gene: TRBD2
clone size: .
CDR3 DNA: TGTGCCAGCAGCTTAGGGCTAGCGGAGTACGAGCAGTACTTC
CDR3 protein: CASSLGLAEYEQYF

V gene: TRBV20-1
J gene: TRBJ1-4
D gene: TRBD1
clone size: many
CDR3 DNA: TGCAGTGCTAGAGTACAGGGGAATGAAAAACTGTTTTTT
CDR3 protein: CSARVQGNEKLFF

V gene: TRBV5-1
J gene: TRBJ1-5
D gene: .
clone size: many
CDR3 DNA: TGCGCCAGCAGCCAGGGTCCCAATCAGCCCCAGCATTTT
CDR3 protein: CASSQGPNQPQHF

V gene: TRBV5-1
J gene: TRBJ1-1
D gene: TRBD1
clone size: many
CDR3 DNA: TGCGCCAGCAGCATTGCGACAGGGAGCACTGAAGCTTTCTTT
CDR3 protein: CASSIATGSTEAFF

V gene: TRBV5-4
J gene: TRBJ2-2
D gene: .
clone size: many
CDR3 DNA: TGTGCCAGCAGCTTCCCGAACACCGGGGAGCTGTTTTTT
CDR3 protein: CASSFPNTGELFF

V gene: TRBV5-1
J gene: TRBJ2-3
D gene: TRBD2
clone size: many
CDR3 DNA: TGCGCCAGCAGCTTGGTTATCCGTGGACAGGGGACTAGCGGCCTCACAGATACGCAGTATTTT
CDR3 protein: CASSLVIRGQGTSGLTDTQYF

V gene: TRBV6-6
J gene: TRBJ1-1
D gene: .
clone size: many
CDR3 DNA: TGTGCCAGCAGTTACGCGTCGTCGGCCCCTGCTTTCTTT
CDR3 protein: CASSYASSAPAFF

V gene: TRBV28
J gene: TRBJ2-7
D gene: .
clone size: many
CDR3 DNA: TGTGCCAGCACATGGGATAGGCGGAAGTACTTC
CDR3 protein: CASTWDRRKYF

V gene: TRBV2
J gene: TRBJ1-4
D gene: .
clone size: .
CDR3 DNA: TGTGCCAGCAAGGGGCCCGGACGGATGACTGAAAAACTGTTTTTT
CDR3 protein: CASKGPGRMTEKLFF

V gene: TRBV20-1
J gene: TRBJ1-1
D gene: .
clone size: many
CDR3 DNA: TGCAGTGCTAGTGGCGGGGGGGCAAGAGGAGACACTGAAGCTTTCTTT
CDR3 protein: CSASGGGARGDTEAFF

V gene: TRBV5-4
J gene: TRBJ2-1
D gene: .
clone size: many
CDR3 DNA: TGTGCCTGCAAGGGACGGGGAGACAATGAGCAGTTCTTC
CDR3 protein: CACKGRGDNEQFF

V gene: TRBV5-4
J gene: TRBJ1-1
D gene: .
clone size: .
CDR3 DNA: TGTGCCAGCAACTCGCCTGGGGGATTGAACACTGAAGCTTTCTTT
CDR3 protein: CASNSPGGLNTEAFF

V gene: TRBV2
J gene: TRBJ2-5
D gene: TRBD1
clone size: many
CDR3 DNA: TGTGCCAGCAGTACAATCGGGACAGGGGGAGAGACCCAGTACTTC
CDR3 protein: CASSTIGTGGETQYF

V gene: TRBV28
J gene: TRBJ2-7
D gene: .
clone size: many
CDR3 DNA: TGTGCCAGCAGGCCTGACACAGGCTACGCCTACGAGCAGTACTTC
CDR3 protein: CASRPDTGYAYEQYF

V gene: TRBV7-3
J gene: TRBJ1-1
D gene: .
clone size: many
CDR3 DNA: TGTGCCAGCAGCCCAGACATGAACACTGAAGCTTTCTTT
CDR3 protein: CASSPDMNTEAFF